Listed below are T cell receptor beta chains from one sample, sequenced in a study of regulatory T cells in long-lasting Graves disease. MiXCR, run by TCRdb on the multiplex PCR reads, gives a single entry per CDR3 protein. The profile shows hundreds of thousands of distinct CDR3 sequences, 15% to 20% of them singletons. The source material was peripheral blood mononuclear cells (PBMCs), sampled when the disease was refractory, from a patient treated with antithyroid drugs. These receptors all come from a female donor with Graves disease. The CDR3 runs from the conserved cysteine through the conserved F or W. Fields, in order: clone size, V gene, D gene, J gene, CDR3 protein, CDR3 DNA. A D gene is named only where the DNA matches it firmly. The size of a clone is reported for some rows only, either as once, few or many, or as a class for expanded clones.

clone size: .
V gene: TRBV27
D gene: .
J gene: TRBJ2-2
CDR3 protein: CASSLGAGTNTGELFF
CDR3 DNA: TGTGCCAGCAGTTTAGGGGCAGGGACGAACACCGGGGAGCTGTTTTTT

clone size: few
V gene: TRBV5-1
D gene: .
J gene: TRBJ2-7
CDR3 protein: CASTDWTYEQYF
CDR3 DNA: TGCGCCAGCACGGATTGGACCTACGAGCAGTACTTC

clone size: few
V gene: TRBV10-3
D gene: TRBD2
J gene: TRBJ2-5
CDR3 protein: CASTTPLGGGETQYF
CDR3 DNA: TGTGCCAGCACTACACCTCTCGGGGGGGGGGAGACCCAGTACTTC

clone size: .
V gene: TRBV28
D gene: .
J gene: TRBJ1-1
CDR3 protein: CASSGGAGNTEAFF
CDR3 DNA: TGTGCCAGCTCCGGGGGGGCTGGGAACACTGAAGCTTTCTTT

clone size: .
V gene: TRBV30
D gene: TRBD1
J gene: TRBJ1-5
CDR3 protein: CAWSGPGQEKLNQPQHF
CDR3 DNA: TGTGCCTGGAGTGGGCCGGGACAGGAAAAACTCAATCAGCCCCAGCATTTT

clone size: .
V gene: TRBV6-2/TRBV6-3
D gene: .
J gene: TRBJ2-1
CDR3 protein: CASSWGTEQFF
CDR3 DNA: TGTGCCAGCAGTTGGGGGACGGAGCAGTTCTTC

clone size: few
V gene: TRBV20-1
D gene: TRBD2
J gene: TRBJ2-7
CDR3 protein: CSARDVGGSSYEQYF
CDR3 DNA: TGCAGTGCTAGAGATGTTGGCGGGAGCTCCTACGAGCAGTACTTC

clone size: .
V gene: TRBV3-1
D gene: .
J gene: TRBJ2-1
CDR3 protein: CASSQEGGSYNEQFF
CDR3 DNA: TGTGCCAGCAGCCAAGAGGGGGGCTCATACAATGAGCAGTTCTTC

clone size: .
V gene: TRBV7-9
D gene: .
J gene: TRBJ2-3
CDR3 protein: CASSLASTRRGPDTQYF
CDR3 DNA: TGTGCCAGCAGCTTAGCCTCGACTAGACGGGGACCAGATACGCAGTATTTT

clone size: many
V gene: TRBV28
D gene: .
J gene: TRBJ1-5
CDR3 protein: CASRSYSHSNQPQHF
CDR3 DNA: TGTGCCAGCAGATCGTACAGCCATAGCAATCAGCCCCAGCATTTT

clone size: many
V gene: TRBV7-2
D gene: .
J gene: TRBJ2-7
CDR3 protein: CASSLGGGPYEQYF
CDR3 DNA: TGTGCCAGCAGCTTAGGTGGGGGACCCTACGAGCAGTACTTC

clone size: .
V gene: TRBV20-1
D gene: .
J gene: TRBJ1-6
CDR3 protein: CSALVGTPSSPLHF
CDR3 DNA: TGCAGTGCCCTCGTTGGGACCCCTTCTTCACCCCTCCACTTT

clone size: .
V gene: TRBV5-8
D gene: .
J gene: TRBJ2-7
CDR3 protein: CASSLDPWGYEQYF
CDR3 DNA: TGTGCCAGCAGCTTGGATCCTTGGGGCTACGAGCAGTACTTC

clone size: many
V gene: TRBV3-1
D gene: .
J gene: TRBJ2-5
CDR3 protein: CASSGGSLETQYF
CDR3 DNA: TGTGCCAGCAGCGGCGGGTCCTTGGAGACCCAGTACTTC

clone size: .
V gene: TRBV27
D gene: TRBD2
J gene: TRBJ2-7
CDR3 protein: CASSLASGAYEQYF
CDR3 DNA: TGTGCCAGCAGTCTGGCTAGCGGGGCCTACGAGCAGTACTTC

clone size: many
V gene: TRBV12-3/TRBV12-4
D gene: .
J gene: TRBJ1-2
CDR3 protein: CASAGGYGYTF
CDR3 DNA: TGTGCCAGCGCGGGCGGGTATGGCTACACCTTC